This TCR beta chain was found in a study of T cell responses to AZD1222 COVID-19 vaccine. Generated by immunoSEQ multiplex PCR, the TCRdb table keeps only in-frame clones and is missing some. Found here are around 140,000 clones, about nine tenths of them singletons; the top ten hold more than 5%. Germline-derived CDR1 and CDR2 are SGHRS and YFSETQ. V lost 0 bases and J lost 0, with 7 bases in between. CDR3 length equals 16 residues. Study results and limitations: Donors were chiefly white British, with a greater number of females, and clonal diversity was perhaps underestimated. The study reported that nearly half of spike-specific TCRs target unmutated variant regions. With dominance at 160-218 and 743-854, vaccine-associated CD4 TCRs spanned spike. After two AZD1222 doses, spike-specific TCR breadth and depth rose versus day 0.

Note on this clone: Its specificity is not known.

The gene calls are TRBV5-1 and TRBJ2-6; no definite D call. This sample comprised peripheral blood, obtained on day 0 of AZD1222 vaccination. The sequence came from an adult in good health. CDR3 sequence: CASSLEAISGANVLTF. The CDR3 DNA reads as TGCGCCAGCAGCTTGGAAGCTATCTCTGGGGCCAACGTCCTGACTTTC.